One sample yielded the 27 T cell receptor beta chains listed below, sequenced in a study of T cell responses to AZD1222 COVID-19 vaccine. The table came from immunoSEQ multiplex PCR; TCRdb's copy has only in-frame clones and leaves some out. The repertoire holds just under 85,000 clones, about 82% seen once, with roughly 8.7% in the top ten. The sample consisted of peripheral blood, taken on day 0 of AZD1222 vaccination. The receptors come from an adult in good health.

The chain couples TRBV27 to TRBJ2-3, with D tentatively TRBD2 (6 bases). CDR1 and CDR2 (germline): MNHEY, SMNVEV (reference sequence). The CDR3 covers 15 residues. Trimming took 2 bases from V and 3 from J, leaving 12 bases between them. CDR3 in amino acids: CASSLIGTGTDTQYF. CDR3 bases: TGTGCCAGCAGTTTAATTGGGACTGGGACAGATACGCAGTATTTT.

The CDR3 DNA follows: TGTGCCAGCAGCCAAGAGGTGTCGAGAGAGACCCAGTACTTC. It encodes CASSQEVSRETQYF. The J gene is TRBJ2-5, the V gene TRBV2; D not resolved. This CDR3 has 14 residues. V was trimmed by 6 bases and J by 4 bases, leaving 15 bases between them. Per germline, CDR1 SNHLY and CDR2 FYNNEI.

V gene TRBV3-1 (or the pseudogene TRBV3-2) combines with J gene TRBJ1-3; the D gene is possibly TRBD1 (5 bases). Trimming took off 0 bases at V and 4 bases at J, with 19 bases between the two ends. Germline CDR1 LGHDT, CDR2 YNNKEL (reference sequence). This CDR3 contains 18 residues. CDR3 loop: CASSQETTGVSRGNTIYF. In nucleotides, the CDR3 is TGTGCCAGCAGCCAAGAGACAACGGGGGTTAGTCGGGGAAACACCATATATTTT.

CDR3 protein: CASSIYLIRDSAKTQYF. CDR3 DNA: TGTGCCAGTAGTATTTACTTAATCCGGGACTCCGCCAAGACCCAGTACTTC. This rearrangement joins TRBV19 to TRBJ2-5; tentative D call: TRBD2 (6 bases). Trimming removed 3 bases at V and 6 bases at J, with 23 bases between. CDR3 length equals 17 residues. The germline V gene encodes CDR1 LNHDA and CDR2 SQIVND (reference sequence).

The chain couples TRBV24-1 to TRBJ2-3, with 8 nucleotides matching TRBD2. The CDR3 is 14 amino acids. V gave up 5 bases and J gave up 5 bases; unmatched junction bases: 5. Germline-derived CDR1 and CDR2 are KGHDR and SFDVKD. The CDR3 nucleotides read TGTGCCACCAGTGTAGGGCTAGCGGGAGATACGCAGTATTTT. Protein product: CATSVGLAGDTQYF.

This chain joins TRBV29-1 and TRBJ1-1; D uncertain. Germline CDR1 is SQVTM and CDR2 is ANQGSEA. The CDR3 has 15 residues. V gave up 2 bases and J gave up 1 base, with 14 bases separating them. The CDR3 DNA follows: TGCAGCGTTGAATCCTGGGGAGCAGCGAACACTGAAGCTTTCTTT. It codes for CSVESWGAANTEAFF.

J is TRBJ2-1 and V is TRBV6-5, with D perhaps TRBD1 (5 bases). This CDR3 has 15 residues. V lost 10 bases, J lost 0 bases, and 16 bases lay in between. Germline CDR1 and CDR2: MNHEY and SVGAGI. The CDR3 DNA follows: TGTGCCACTGGACACGGCCCCAGCTCCTACAATGAGCAGTTCTTC. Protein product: CATGHGPSSYNEQFF.

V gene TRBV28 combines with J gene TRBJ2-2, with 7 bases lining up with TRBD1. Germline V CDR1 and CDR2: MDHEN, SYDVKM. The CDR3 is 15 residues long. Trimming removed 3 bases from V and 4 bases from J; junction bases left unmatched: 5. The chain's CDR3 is CASSLTGRSTGELFF. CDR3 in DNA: TGTGCCAGCAGTTTGACAGGGCGGAGCACCGGGGAGCTGTTTTTT.

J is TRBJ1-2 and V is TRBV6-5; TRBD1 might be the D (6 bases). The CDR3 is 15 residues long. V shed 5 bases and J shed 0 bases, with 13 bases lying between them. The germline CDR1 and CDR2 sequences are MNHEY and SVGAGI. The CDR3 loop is CASSPLGGSNYGYTF. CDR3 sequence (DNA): TGTGCCAGCAGTCCCCTAGGGGGTTCTAACTATGGCTACACCTTC.

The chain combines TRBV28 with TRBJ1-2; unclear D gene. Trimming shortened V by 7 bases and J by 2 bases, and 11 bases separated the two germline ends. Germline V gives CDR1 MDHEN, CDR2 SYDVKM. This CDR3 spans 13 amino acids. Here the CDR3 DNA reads TGTGCCAGCAACCGGGGTGGGAACTATGGCTACACCTTC. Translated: CASNRGGNYGYTF.

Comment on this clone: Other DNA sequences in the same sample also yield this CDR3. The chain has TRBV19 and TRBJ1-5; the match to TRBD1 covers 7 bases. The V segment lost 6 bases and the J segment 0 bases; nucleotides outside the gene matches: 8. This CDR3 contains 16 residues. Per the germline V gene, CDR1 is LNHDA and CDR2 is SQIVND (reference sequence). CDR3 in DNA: TGTGCCAGTAGGCCGGGACAGCGCTTTAGCAATCAGCCCCAGCATTTT. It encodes CASRPGQRFSNQPQHF.

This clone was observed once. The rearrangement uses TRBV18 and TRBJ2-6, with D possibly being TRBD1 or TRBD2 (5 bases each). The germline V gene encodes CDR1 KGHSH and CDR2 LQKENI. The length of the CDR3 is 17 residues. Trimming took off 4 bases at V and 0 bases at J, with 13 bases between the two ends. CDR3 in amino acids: CASSLSGPNSGANVLTF. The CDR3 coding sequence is TGTGCCAGCTCACTTTCGGGACCGAACTCTGGGGCCAACGTCCTGACTTTC.

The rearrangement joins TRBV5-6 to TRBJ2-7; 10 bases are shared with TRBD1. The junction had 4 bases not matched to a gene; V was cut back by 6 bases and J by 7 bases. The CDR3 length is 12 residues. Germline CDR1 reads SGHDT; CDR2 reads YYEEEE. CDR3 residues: CASTTGGWEQYF. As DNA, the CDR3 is TGTGCCAGCACGACAGGGGGCTGGGAGCAGTACTTC.

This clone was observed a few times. CDR3 nucleotide sequence: TGTGCCAGCAGTCTAACAGGGACGCCCCTCCACTTT. This gives the protein CASSLTGTPLHF. The genes are TRBV6-5 and TRBJ1-6; a possible D gene is TRBD1 (6 bases). V dropped 5 bases and J dropped 13 bases, with 12 bases sitting between them. CDR3 size: 12 residues. CDR1 and CDR2 from the germline V gene are MNHEY and SVGAGI.

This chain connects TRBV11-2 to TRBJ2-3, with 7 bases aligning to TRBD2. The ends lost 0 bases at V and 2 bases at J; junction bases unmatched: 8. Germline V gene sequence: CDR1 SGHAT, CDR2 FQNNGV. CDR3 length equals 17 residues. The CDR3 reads CASSLDQWGGNTDTQYF. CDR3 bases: TGTGCCAGCAGCTTAGATCAGTGGGGGGGGAACACAGATACGCAGTATTTT.

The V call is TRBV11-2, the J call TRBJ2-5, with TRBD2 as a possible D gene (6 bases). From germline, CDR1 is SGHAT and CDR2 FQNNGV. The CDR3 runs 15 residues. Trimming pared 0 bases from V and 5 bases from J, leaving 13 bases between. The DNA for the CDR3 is TGTGCCAGCAGCTTAGACAGGGCCCGGGGGGAGACCCAGTACTTC. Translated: CASSLDRARGETQYF.

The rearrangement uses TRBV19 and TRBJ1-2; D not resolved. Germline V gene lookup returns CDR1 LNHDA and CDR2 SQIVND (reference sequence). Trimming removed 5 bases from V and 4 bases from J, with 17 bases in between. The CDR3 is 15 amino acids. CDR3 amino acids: CASSPAGSGGYGYTF. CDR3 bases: TGTGCCAGTAGTCCCGCGGGGTCAGGCGGCTATGGCTACACCTTC. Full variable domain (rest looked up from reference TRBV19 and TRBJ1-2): DGGITQSPKYLFRKEGQNVTLSCEQNLNHDAMYWYRQDPGQGLRLIYYSQIVNDFQKGDIAEGYSVSREKKESFPLTVTSAQKNPTAFYLCASSPAGSGGYGYTFGSGTRLTVV.

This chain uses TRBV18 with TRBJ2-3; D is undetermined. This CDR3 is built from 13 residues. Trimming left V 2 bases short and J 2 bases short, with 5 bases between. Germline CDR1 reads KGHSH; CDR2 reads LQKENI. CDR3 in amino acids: CASSPGTTDTQYF. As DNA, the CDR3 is TGTGCCAGCTCACCAGGAACCACAGATACGCAGTATTTT.

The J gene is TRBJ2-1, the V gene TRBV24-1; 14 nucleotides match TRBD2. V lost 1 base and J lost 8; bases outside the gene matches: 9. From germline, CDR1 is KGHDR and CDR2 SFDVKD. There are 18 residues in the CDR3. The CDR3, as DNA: TGTGCCACCAGTGATTTCGGACTAGCGGGAGGCCGGGGGTATGAGCAGTTCTTC. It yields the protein CATSDFGLAGGRGYEQFF.

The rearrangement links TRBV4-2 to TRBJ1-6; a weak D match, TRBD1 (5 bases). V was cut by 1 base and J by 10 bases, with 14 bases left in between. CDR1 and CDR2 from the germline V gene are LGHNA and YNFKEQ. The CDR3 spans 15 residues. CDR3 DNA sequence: TGTGCCAGCAGCCAAGTTGGGGGTTCCGAATCACCCCTCCACTTT. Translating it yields CASSQVGGSESPLHF.

CDR3 sequence (DNA): TGTGCCAGCAGTTACCCCCGTGGAGCGGGGAAGAACACCGGGGAGCTGTTTTTT. It codes for CASSYPRGAGKNTGELFF. The chain has TRBV6-2 or TRBV6-3 and TRBJ2-2, with 7 bases lining up with TRBD2. V trimming: 2 bases; J trimming: 1 base; junction bases outside the gene matches: 10. Per the germline V gene, CDR1 is MNHEY and CDR2 is SVGEGT. The CDR3 is 18 residues long.

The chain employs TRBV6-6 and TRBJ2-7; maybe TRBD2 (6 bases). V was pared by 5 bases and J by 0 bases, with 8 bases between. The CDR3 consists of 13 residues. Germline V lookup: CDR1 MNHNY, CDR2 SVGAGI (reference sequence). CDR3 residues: CASSPGVSYEQYF. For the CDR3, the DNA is TGTGCCAGCAGTCCGGGGGTCTCCTACGAGCAGTACTTC.

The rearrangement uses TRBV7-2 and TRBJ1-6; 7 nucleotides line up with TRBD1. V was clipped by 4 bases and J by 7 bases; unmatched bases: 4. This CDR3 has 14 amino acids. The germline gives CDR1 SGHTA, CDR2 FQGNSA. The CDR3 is CASSWDRGNSPLHF. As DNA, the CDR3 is TGTGCCAGCAGCTGGGACAGAGGCAATTCACCCCTCCACTTT.

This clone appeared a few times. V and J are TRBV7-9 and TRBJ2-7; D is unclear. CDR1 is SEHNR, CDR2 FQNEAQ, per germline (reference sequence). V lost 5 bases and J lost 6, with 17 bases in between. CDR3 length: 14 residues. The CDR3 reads CASSQGGSLTEQYF. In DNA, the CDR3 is TGTGCCAGCAGCCAAGGCGGCAGCCTCACCGAGCAGTACTTC.

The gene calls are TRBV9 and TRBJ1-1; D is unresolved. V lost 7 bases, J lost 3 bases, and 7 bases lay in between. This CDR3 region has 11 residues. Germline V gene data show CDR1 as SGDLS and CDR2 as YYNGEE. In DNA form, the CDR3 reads TGTGCCAGCGGAAGGGACACTGAAGCTTTCTTT. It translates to CASGRDTEAFF.

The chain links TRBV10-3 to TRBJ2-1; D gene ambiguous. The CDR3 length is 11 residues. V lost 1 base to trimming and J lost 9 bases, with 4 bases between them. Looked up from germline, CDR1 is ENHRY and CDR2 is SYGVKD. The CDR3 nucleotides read TGTGCCATCAGTGAGTACGGTGAGCAGTTCTTC. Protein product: CAISEYGEQFF.

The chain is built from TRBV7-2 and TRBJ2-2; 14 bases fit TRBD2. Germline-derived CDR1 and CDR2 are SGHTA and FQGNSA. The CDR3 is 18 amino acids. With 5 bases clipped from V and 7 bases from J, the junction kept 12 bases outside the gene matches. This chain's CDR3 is CASSLRTGTSGSSGELFF. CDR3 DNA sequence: TGTGCCAGCAGCCTACGCACCGGGACTAGCGGGAGTAGCGGGGAGCTGTTTTTT.